The clone carrying this T cell receptor (beta chain) occurred many times. Library preparation (for TCRbeta) was performed with unique molecular identifiers. Using its own MiXCR run on the PCR reads, TCRdb lists one record per CDR3 protein. The table has about 410,000 distinct CDR3 sequences, 20% seen once. The sample originates from a study of T-cell reconstitution after alpha-beta-depleted transplantation in children. The CDR3 sequence is 16 residues long. Trimming stripped 0 bases from V and 3 bases from J, with 15 bases between. Per the germline V gene, CDR1 is LNHNV and CDR2 is YYDKDF (reference sequence).

The chain uses TRBV15 and TRBJ2-7; weak D call: TRBD1 (6 bases). The receptor was derived from a human donor who donated a stem cell graft to a child with acute myeloid leukemia. The starting material was PBMCs from the stem cell graft donor, obtained from the stem cell graft. CDR3 sequence: CATSRDSGLQGYEQYF. The CDR3 nucleotides read TGTGCCACCAGCAGAGATTCGGGTTTACAGGGCTACGAGCAGTACTTC.